The clone carrying this TCR beta chain was detected only a few times. What it binds is not known. The study profiled TCR beta VDJ and CDR3 using genomic DNA as template. TCRdb reanalysed the reads using MiXCR and keeps one entry per CDR3 protein. Of 200,000 to 250,000 distinct CDR3 sequences listed, 60% to 80% are singletons. The source of the sample is a study of CD8+CD57+ T cells in acquired aplastic anemia. Study at large: Sorted CD4+ and CD8+ cells yielded 3 to 3.5 ug of DNA on average. Study conclusions and caveats: The study found no significant CD8+ Simpson's diversity difference between patients and controls.

The CDR3 extends over 11 amino acids. CDR1 and CDR2 from the germline V gene are SQVTM and ANQGSEA. Trimming took 3 bases from V and 5 from J, leaving 8 bases between them. Patients picked for sequencing had shown CD8+CD57+ cell expansion detected by flow cytometry. The receptor was derived from a human donor with aplastic anemia. The sample taken for sequencing was sorted CD4+, CD8+, or CD8+CD57+ T cells (not recorded which) from PBMCs. The chain uses TRBV29-1 and TRBJ2-7; a possible D gene is TRBD1 (5 bases). CDR3 sequence reads: CSVERQNEQYF. The CDR3 nucleotides read TGCAGCGTTGAGAGACAGAACGAGCAGTACTTC.